The 3 T cell receptor beta chains presented below share a single source sample, sequenced in a study of Ad26.COV2.S vaccination and SARS-CoV-2 variants. Stated treatment: over 15 received Ad26.COV2.S at low or high dose, single or two shots; 5 received placebo; per-sample allocation not given. The study sampled participants on day 63 after the first vaccine or placebo injection. TCRdb's copy holds only in-frame clones and misses some; the assay was immunoSEQ multiplex PCR. This table holds 350,000 to 500,000 clones, about nine tenths found once. The sample consisted of peripheral blood, taken in a trial of Ad26.COV2.S vaccine versus placebo. The receptors originated from a person between 18 and 59 years old who received the Ad26.COV2.S COVID-19 vaccine or a placebo.

Here the CDR3 reads CASSLAEVAGVAEQYF. CDR3 DNA sequence: TGCGCCAGCAGCTTGGCCGAGGTGGCAGGGGTCGCCGAGCAGTACTTC. This rearrangement joins TRBV5-1 to TRBJ2-7; D is possibly TRBD1 (6 bases). This CDR3 has 16 residues. Germline V gives CDR1 SGHRS, CDR2 YFSETQ. V was shortened by 0 bases and J by 6 bases, with 19 bases between the two germline ends.

This chain uses TRBV7-3 with TRBJ2-2, with TRBD1 matching over 12 bases. The CDR3 length is 18 residues. J lost 2 bases, V lost 5 bases, and 9 bases had no gene match. Germline CDR1 SGHTA, CDR2 FQGTGA. The CDR3: CASSPWDRGLRNTGELFF. CDR3 DNA: TGTGCCAGCAGCCCCTGGGACAGGGGGCTTAGAAACACCGGGGAGCTGTTTTTT.

This chain joins TRBV28 and TRBJ2-2; TRBD1 matches 7 bases. This CDR3 comprises 15 residues. The trim removed 2 bases at V and 0 bases at J, leaving 0 bases unmatched. Germline V gene data show CDR1 as MDHEN and CDR2 as SYDVKM. The CDR3 region has the DNA TGTGCCAGCAGTTTAACAGGGGCGAACACCGGGGAGCTGTTTTTT. Translating gives CASSLTGANTGELFF.